This T cell receptor (beta chain) was identified in a study of CD4 and CD8 cells across lung adenocarcinoma regions. The V gene lost 6 bases and the J gene lost 6 bases, with 18 bases spanning the gap. The CDR3 consists of 15 residues. The germline V gene has CDR1 MNHEY and CDR2 SVGAGI. Donors had localized lung adenocarcinoma, a non-small cell lung cancer. By sample share, this clonotype is medium-sized (0.01 to 0.1%). TCRdb passed the PCR reads through MiXCR, listing each CDR3 protein once. Of over 15,000 distinct CDR3 sequences detected, 46% appear once; the ten largest clones hold less than 20%. This clonotype was obtained from a male donor with lung adenocarcinoma. The CD4 and CD8 labels of this study may be unreliable. The sequenced material came from CD4+ T cells from the margin of a lung tumor. The rearrangement links TRBV6-5 to TRBJ2-1, with a weak D call TRBD2 (5 bases). CDR3 nucleotides: TGTGCCAGCAGACCCGAGGGCACACAATTCAATGAGCAGTTCTTC. The encoded protein is CASRPEGTQFNEQFF.